This TCR beta chain was sequenced in a study of blood T cell repertoires in COVID-19. Germline CDR1 and CDR2: MDHEN and SYDVKM. With V trimmed by 6 bases and J by 2 bases, 11 bases remained unmatched. CDR3 length: 16 amino acids. Participants came from some 23 US areas, aged about 18 to 100 years. TCRdb's table, derived via immunoSEQ multiplex PCR, lists solely in-frame clones and lacks some. Seen here are 300,000 to 400,000 clones, about 90% observed once, and the top ten hold approximately 0.99%. The specimen sequenced was PBMCs or T cells enriched from blood (not recorded which). This chain uses TRBV28 with TRBJ2-3, with 7 bases identical to TRBD2. This clonotype was sampled from a woman under 40 who had recovered from COVID-19. The CDR3 coding sequence is TGTGCCAGCAGCCCCGTGGGGGGGTTCGACACAGATACGCAGTATTTT. This gives the protein CASSPVGGFDTDTQYF.